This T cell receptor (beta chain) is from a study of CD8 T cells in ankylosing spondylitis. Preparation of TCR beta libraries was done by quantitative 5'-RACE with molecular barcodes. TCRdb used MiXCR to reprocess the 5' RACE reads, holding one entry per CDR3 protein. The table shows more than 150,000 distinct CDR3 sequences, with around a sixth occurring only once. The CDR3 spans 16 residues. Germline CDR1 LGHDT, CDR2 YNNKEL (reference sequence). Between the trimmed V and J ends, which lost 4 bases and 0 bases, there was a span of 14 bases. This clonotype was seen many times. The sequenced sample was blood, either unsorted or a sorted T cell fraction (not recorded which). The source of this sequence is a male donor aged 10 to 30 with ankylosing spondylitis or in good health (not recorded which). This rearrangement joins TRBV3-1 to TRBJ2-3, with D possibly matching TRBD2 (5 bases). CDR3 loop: CASSPGGLSSTDTQYF. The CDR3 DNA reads TGTGCCAGCAGCCCAGGAGGACTGTCTAGCACAGATACGCAGTATTTT.